The entry below gives a single T cell receptor beta chain sequence along with its context. The antigen is not known. The treatment here: some 20 received Ad26.COV2.S at low or high dose, single or two shots; 5 received placebo; per-sample allocation not given. On day 63 after the first injection, vaccine and placebo recipients gave samples. Donor was an adult aged 18-55 years in Boston. With V trimmed by 4 bases and J by 0 bases, 2 bases remained unmatched. The CDR3 is 15 amino acids. Per the germline V gene, CDR1 is LNHDA and CDR2 is SQIVND (reference sequence). The sample belongs to a study of Ad26.COV2.S vaccination and SARS-CoV-2 variants. Overall study results and limits: While placebo recipients had lower spike-specific TCR breadth, vaccine recipients had more.

Sequencing was performed with immunoSEQ multiplex PCR; in TCRdb, only in-frame clones are kept and a portion is missing. Among about half a million clones listed, 80% to 90% were seen once. This specimen was peripheral blood, taken in a trial of Ad26.COV2.S vaccine versus placebo. The chain carries TRBV19 and TRBJ2-2, with TRBD1 identical over 7 bases. The TCR was taken from a person aged 18-60 years who received the Ad26.COV2.S COVID-19 vaccine or a placebo. The CDR3 loop is CASSRGQTNTGELFF. CDR3 in DNA: TGTGCCAGTAGTAGGGGACAGACGAACACCGGGGAGCTGTTTTTT.